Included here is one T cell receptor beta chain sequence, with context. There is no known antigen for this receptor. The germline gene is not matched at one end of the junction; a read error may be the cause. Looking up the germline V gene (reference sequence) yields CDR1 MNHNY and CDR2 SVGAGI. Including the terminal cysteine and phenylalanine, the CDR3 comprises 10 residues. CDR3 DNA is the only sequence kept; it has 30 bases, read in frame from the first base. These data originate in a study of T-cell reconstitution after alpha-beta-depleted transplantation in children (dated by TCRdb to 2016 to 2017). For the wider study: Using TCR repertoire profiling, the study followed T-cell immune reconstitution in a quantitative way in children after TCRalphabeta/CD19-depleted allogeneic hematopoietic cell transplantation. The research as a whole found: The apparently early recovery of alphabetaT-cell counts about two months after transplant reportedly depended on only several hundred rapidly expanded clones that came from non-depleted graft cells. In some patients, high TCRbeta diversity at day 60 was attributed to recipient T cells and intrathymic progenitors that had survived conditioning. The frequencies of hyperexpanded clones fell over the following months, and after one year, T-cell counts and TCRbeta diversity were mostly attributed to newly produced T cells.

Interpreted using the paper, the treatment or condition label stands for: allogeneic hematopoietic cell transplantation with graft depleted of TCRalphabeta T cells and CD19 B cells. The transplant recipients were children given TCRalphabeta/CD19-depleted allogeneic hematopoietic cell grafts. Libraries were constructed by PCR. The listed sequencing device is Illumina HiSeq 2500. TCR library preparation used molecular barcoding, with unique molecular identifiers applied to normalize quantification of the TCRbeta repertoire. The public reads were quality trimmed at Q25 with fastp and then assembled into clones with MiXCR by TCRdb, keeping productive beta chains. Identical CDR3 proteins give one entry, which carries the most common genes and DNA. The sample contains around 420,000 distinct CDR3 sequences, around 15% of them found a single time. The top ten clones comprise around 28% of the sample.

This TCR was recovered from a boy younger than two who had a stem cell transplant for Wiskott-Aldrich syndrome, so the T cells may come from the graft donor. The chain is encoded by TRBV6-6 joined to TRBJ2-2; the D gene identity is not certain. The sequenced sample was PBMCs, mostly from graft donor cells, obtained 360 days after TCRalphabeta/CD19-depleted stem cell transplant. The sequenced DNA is TGTGCCAGCAGTTACGGGAAGCTGTTTTTT. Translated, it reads CASSYGKLFF.